This T cell receptor (beta chain) was captured in a study of a mutant IDH1 vaccine in newly diagnosed glioma. Overall study context: Patients were pretreated with radiotherapy, temozolomide, or both, mostly both. General study results and limits: Top-clonotype changes in peripheral T cells seemed unrelated to pseudoprogression.

The repertoire was sequenced with immunoSEQ multiplex PCR; TCRdb's copy has only in-frame clones and lacks some. Of about 40,000 clones listed, 84% were seen once; the top ten hold about 2.2%. A word on this clone: The antigen is unknown.

V was shortened by 0 bases and J by 3 bases, with 1 base between the two germline ends. Germline V gene lookup returns CDR1 SGHDT and CDR2 YYEEEE. CDR3 length: 11 residues. The time point here: week 11, during vaccination. One vaccine dose held 300 ug of mutant IDH1 20-mer peptide and came with topical imiquimod. Donor diagnoses consisted of new WHO grade 3 or 4 IDH1-mutant, ATRX-lost astrocytomas. This chain uses TRBV5-6 with TRBJ2-7, with D unclear. This specimen was PBMCs, taken from a glioma patient whose treatment included an IDH1 peptide vaccine. The receptor was derived from a man aged 40-55 years with glioma. The CDR3 nucleotides read TGTGCCAGCAGCTTGGGCTACGAGCAGTACTTC. Amino acid sequence: CASSLGYEQYF.